These 10 T cell receptor beta chains were all obtained from the same sample, sequenced in a study of regulatory T cells in long-lasting Graves disease. Time point reported: newly diagnosed GD, antithyroid drugs for less than 3 months. PBMC RNA served as the TCR library source. With iRepertoire HTBI primers and Arm-PCR of CDR3 regions, TCR beta libraries were built. In TCRdb, the multiplex PCR reads were re-called with MiXCR into one record per CDR3 protein. The sample yields under 400,000 distinct CDR3 sequences, about a sixth seen once. These data also formed part of another study, on T cells in Graves' hyperthyroidism and ophthalmopathy.

Sequencing used peripheral blood mononuclear cells (PBMCs), obtained at new diagnosis, from a patient treated with antithyroid drugs. Every receptor here comes from a man aged 40-55 years with Graves disease.

Ten or more counts support this clonotype. The V gene is TRBV28, the J gene TRBJ2-7; 8 bases line up with TRBD1. Germline assignment: CDR1 MDHEN and CDR2 SYDVKM. Germline trimming cut 6 bases from V and 4 bases from J; bases unmatched to any gene: 5. CDR3 length: 13 residues. The CDR3 nucleotides read TGTGCCAGCAGAACGGGACAGGCGTACGAGCAGTACTTC. As protein: CASRTGQAYEQYF.

This clonotype was detected many times. This chain joins TRBV5-1 and TRBJ2-2; TRBD2 matches at 8 bases. This CDR3 is 16 amino acids long. J lost 3 bases, V lost 4 bases, and 8 bases had no gene match. Per the germline V gene, CDR1 is SGHRS and CDR2 is YFSETQ. CDR3 nucleotides: TGCGCCAGCAGCCCCTGGGTGCGGGGGGACACCGGGGAGCTGTTTTTT. Translating it yields CASSPWVRGDTGELFF.

CDR3 in DNA: TGTGCCAGCAGTGAAGCGGACAGGGGAAATTCACCCCTCCACTTT. It codes for CASSEADRGNSPLHF. The chain has TRBV6-1 and TRBJ1-6, with 9 nucleotides matching TRBD1. With 0 bases clipped from V and 7 bases from J, the junction kept 1 base outside the gene matches. CDR1 is MNHNS, CDR2 SASEGT, per germline. The CDR3 has 15 amino acids.

The chain combines TRBV28 with TRBJ1-2; no clear D. The CDR3 covers 12 residues. V lost 5 bases and J 4 bases, leaving 8 bases between the germline ends. Germline V gives CDR1 MDHEN, CDR2 SYDVKM. This CDR3 is CASSTPTYGYTF. The CDR3 nucleotides are TGTGCCAGCAGTACCCCCACCTATGGCTACACCTTC.

There are many counts of this clonotype. This sequence joins TRBV18 and TRBJ2-5; 7 bases align to TRBD1. The CDR3 loop spans 15 amino acids. Germline V lookup: CDR1 KGHSH, CDR2 LQKENI. The J segment lost 5 bases and the V segment lost 2 bases, leaving 8 bases of the junction unmatched. Here the CDR3 reads CASSPKGAGTETQYF. The CDR3 coding sequence is TGTGCCAGCTCACCAAAGGGGGCAGGGACGGAGACCCAGTACTTC.

This clonotype was recorded many times. J is TRBJ2-7 and V is TRBV5-6; 7 positions match TRBD2. From germline, CDR1 is SGHDT and CDR2 YYEEEE. The CDR3 length is 13 residues. V trimming: 0 bases; J trimming: 5 bases; junction bases outside the gene matches: 2. For the CDR3, the DNA is TGTGCCAGCAGCTTGGGACTAGCCGACGAGCAGTACTTC. Amino acids: CASSLGLADEQYF.

The sample holds many counts of this clonotype. The chain is built from TRBV7-8 and TRBJ2-7; TRBD1 might be the D (6 bases). The V and J ends lost 5 bases and 3 bases respectively, with 11 bases between them. The CDR3 loop spans 13 amino acids. CDR1 is SGHVS and CDR2 is FQNEAQ in the germline V gene. DNA for the CDR3: TGTGCCAGCAGCCAGGGACACGGCTACGAGCAGTACTTC. Protein: CASSQGHGYEQYF. Filled out from reference TRBV7-8 and TRBJ2-7, the complete variable domain reads GAGVSQSPRYKVAKRGQDVALRCDPISGHVSLFWYQQALGQGPEFLTYFQNEAQLDKSGLPSDRFFAERPEGSVSTLKIQRTQQEDSAVYLCASSQGHGYEQYFGPGTRLTVT.

This clonotype was found many times. The chain carries TRBV24-1 and TRBJ2-3; 7 nucleotides line up with TRBD1. Germline assignment: CDR1 KGHDR and CDR2 SFDVKD. Trimming cost V 9 bases and J 2 bases; bases outside gene matches: 10. The CDR3 contains 15 residues. DNA of the CDR3: TGTGCCACCCCGACAGGGCGGTGTTCCACAGATACGCAGTATTTT. It is translated as CATPTGRCSTDTQYF.

Comment on this clonotype: One junction end disagrees with the germline gene, perhaps due to a read error. The chain is built from TRBV7-3 and TRBJ2-5; 8 nucleotides match TRBD1. CDR3 length equals 14 residues. Germline V gene lookup returns CDR1 SGHTA and CDR2 FQGTGA. The CDR3 DNA reads as TGTGCCAGCAGCCTCGGACAGGGCCAAGAGGCCCAGTACTTC. Translating gives CASSLGQGQEAQYF.

This clonotype was recorded a few times. This chain joins TRBV9 and TRBJ2-3, with 9 bases that match TRBD2. The length of the CDR3 is 16 residues. Trimming removed 2 bases from V and 4 bases from J; junction bases left unmatched: 8. CDR1 and CDR2 (germline): SGDLS, YYNGEE. CDR3 sequence: CASSVRAGGQADTQYF. The CDR3 DNA sequence: TGTGCCAGCAGCGTCCGGGCGGGGGGGCAGGCAGATACGCAGTATTTT.